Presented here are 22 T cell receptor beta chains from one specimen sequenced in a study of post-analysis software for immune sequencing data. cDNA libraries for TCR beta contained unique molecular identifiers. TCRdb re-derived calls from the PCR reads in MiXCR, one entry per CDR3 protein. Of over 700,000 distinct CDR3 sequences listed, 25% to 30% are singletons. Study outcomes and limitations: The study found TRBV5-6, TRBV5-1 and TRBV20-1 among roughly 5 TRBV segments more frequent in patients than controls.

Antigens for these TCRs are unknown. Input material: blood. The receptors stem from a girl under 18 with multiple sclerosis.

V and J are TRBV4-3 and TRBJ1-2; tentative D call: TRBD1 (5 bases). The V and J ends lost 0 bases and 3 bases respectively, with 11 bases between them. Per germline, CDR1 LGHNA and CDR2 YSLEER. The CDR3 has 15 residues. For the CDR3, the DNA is TGCGCCAGCAGCCAAGATAGGGGCGGAGACTATGGCTACACCTTC. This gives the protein CASSQDRGGDYGYTF.

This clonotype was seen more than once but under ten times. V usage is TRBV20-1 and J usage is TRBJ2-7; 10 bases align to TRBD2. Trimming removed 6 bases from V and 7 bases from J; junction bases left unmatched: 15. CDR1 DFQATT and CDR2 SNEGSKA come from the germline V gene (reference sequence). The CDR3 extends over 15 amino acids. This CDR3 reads CSATALAGEYNEQYF. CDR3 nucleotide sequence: TGCAGTGCAACGGCCCTAGCGGGAGAGTACAATGAGCAGTACTTC.

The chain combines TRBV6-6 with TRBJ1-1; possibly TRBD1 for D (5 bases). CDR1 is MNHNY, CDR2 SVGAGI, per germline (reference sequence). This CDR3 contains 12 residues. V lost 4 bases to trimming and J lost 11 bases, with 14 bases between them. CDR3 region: CASSSRGLIAFF. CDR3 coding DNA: TGTGCCAGCAGTTCTCGGGGGTTGATCGCTTTCTTT.

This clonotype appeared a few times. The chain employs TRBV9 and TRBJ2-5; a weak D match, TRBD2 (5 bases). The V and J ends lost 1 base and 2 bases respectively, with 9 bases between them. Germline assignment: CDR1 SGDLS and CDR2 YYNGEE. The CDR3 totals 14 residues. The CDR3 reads CASSVSGLQETQYF. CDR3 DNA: TGTGCCAGCAGCGTAAGCGGTCTTCAAGAGACCCAGTACTTC.

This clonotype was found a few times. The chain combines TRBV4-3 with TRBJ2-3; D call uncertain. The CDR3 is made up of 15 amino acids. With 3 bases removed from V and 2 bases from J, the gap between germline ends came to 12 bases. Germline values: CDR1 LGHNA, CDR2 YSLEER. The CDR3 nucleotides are TGCGCCAGCAGCCAGTACAGAAGAACCACAGATACGCAGTATTTT. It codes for CASSQYRRTTDTQYF.

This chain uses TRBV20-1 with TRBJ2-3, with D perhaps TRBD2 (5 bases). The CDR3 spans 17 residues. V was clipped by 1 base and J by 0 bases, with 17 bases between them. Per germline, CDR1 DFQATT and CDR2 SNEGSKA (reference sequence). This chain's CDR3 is CSARAPGERASTDTQYF. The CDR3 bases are TGCAGTGCTAGAGCTCCCGGGGAGCGTGCTAGCACAGATACGCAGTATTTT.

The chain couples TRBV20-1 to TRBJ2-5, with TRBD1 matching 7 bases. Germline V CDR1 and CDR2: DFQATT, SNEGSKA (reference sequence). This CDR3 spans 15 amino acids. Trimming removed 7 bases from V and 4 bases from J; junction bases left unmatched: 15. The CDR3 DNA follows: TGCAGTGTAGAGGTTGGCACAGGGGTTTTAGAGACCCAGTACTTC. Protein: CSVEVGTGVLETQYF.

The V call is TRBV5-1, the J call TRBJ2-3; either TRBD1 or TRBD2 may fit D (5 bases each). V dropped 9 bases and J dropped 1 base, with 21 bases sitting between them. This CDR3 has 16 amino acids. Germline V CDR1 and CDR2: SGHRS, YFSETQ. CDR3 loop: CANTLTRGLGTDTQYF. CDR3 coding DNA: TGCGCCAACACACTAACGAGGGGATTGGGCACAGATACGCAGTATTTT.

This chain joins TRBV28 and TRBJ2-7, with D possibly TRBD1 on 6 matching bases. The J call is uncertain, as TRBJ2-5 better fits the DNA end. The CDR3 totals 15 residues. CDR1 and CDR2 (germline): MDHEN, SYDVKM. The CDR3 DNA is TGTGCCAGCAGGACCACGGGACACGGGTGGGAGACCCAGTACTTC. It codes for CASRTTGHGWETQYF.

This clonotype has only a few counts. Here the CDR3 DNA reads TGTGCCAGCAGTGAAAATGAGGGGGTTCGGTTCTTC. Its protein product is CASSENEGVRFF. The chain employs TRBV2 and TRBJ2-1; TRBD1 is a possible D gene (6 bases). Trimming pared 2 bases from V and 15 bases from J, leaving 14 bases between. Germline-derived CDR1 and CDR2 are SNHLY and FYNNEI. CDR3 length: 12 residues.

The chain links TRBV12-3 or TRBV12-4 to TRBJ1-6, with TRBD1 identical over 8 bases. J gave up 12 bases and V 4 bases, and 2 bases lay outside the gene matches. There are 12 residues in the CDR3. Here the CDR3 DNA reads TGTGCCAGCAGTTACGGACAGGGACCCCTCCACTTT. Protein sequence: CASSYGQGPLHF.

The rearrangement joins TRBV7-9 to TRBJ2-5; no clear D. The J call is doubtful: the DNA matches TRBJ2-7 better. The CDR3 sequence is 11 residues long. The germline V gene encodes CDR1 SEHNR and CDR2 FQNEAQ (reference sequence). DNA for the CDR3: TGTGCCAGCAGCCCATCCACCGAGCAGTACTTC. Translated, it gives CASSPSTEQYF.

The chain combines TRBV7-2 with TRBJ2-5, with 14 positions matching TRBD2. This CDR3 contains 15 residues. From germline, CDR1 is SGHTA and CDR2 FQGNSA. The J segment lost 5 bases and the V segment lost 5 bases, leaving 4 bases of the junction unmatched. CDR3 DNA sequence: TGTGCCAGCAGCCAACGGACTAGCGGGGGGGAGACCCAGTACTTC. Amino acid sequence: CASSQRTSGGETQYF.

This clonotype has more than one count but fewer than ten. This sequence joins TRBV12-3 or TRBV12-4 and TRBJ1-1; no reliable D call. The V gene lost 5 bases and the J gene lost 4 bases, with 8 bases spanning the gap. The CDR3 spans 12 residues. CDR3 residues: CASSRSSTEAFF. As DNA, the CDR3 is TGTGCCAGCAGTCGGTCCAGCACTGAAGCTTTCTTT.

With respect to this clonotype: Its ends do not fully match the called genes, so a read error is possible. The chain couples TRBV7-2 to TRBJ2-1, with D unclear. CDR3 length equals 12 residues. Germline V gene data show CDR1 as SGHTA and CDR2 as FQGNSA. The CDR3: CAGSKYVNEQFF. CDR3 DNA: TGTGCCGGCAGTAAATACGTGAATGAGCAGTTCTTC.

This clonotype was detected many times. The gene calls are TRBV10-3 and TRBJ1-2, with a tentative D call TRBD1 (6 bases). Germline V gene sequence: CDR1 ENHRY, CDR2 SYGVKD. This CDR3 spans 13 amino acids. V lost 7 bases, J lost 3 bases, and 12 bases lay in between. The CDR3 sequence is CAIKQGEDYGYTF. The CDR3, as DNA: TGTGCCATCAAACAGGGAGAGGACTATGGCTACACCTTC.

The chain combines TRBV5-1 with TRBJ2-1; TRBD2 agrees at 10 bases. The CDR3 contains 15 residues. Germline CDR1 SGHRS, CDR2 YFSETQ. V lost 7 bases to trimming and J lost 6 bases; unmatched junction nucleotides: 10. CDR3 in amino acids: CASGPGLANLNEQFF. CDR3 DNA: TGCGCCAGCGGCCCGGGACTAGCGAATCTCAATGAGCAGTTCTTC.

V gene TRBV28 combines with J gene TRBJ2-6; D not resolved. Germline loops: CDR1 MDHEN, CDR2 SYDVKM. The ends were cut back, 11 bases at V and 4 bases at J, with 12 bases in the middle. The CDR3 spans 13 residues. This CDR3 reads CAGSLRGANVLTF. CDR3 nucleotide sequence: TGTGCCGGATCACTGCGAGGGGCCAACGTCCTGACTTTC.

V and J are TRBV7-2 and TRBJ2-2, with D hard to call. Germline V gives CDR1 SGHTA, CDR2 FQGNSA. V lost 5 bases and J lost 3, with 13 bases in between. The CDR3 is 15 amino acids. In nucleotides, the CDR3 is TGTGCCAGCAGCCTCGACGCGAGTTACACCGGGGAGCTGTTTTTT. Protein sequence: CASSLDASYTGELFF.

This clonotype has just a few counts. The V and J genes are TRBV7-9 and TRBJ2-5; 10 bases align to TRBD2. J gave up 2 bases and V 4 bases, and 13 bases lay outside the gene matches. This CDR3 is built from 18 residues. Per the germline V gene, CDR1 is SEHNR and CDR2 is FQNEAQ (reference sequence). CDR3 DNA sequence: TGTGCCAGCAGCTCCCGGACCGGACTAGCGGTTATGCAAGAGACCCAGTACTTC. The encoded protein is CASSSRTGLAVMQETQYF. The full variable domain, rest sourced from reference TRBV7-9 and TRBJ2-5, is DTGVSQNPRHKITKRGQNVTFRCDPISEHNRLYWYRQTLGQGPEFLTYFQNEAQLEKSRLLSDRFSAERPKGSFSTLEIQRTEQGDSAMYLCASSSRTGLAVMQETQYFGPGTRLLVL.

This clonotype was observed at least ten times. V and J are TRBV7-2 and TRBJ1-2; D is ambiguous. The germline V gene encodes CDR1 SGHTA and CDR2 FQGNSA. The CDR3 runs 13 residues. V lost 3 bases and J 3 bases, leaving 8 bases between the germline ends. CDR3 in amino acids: CASSFLPDYGYTF. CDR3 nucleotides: TGTGCCAGCAGCTTCTTACCCGACTATGGCTACACCTTC.

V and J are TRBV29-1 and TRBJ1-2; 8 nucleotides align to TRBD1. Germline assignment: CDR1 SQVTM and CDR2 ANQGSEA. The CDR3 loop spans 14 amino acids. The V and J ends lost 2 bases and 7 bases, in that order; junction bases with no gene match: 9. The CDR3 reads CSVEPGGRIFGYTF. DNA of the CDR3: TGCAGCGTTGAACCAGGGGGCAGGATCTTTGGCTACACCTTC.